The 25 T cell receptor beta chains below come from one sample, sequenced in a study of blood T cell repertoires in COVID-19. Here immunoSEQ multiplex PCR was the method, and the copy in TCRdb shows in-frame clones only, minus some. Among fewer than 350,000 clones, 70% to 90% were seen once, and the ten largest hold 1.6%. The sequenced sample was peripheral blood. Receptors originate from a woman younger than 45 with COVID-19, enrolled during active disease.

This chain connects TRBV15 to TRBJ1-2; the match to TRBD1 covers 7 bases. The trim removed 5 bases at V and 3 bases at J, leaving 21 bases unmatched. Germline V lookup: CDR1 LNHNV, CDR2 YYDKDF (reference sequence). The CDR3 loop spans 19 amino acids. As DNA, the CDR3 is TGTGCCACCAGCGGCCAGGGGAGAATTGATACAGGGGCTCACTATGGCTACACCTTC. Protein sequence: CATSGQGRIDTGAHYGYTF.

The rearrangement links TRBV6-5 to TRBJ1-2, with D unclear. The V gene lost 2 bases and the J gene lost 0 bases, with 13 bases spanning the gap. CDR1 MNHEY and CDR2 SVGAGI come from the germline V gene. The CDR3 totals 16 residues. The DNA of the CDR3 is TGTGCCAGCAGTTACGCGGAGCGCCCAGCTAACTATGGCTACACCTTC. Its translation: CASSYAERPANYGYTF.

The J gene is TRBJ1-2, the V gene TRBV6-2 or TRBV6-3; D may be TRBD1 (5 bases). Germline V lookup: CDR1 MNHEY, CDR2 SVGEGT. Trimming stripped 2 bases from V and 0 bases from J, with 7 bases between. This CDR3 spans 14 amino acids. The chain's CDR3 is CASSYAGANYGYTF. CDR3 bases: TGTGCCAGCAGTTACGCGGGGGCTAACTATGGCTACACCTTC.

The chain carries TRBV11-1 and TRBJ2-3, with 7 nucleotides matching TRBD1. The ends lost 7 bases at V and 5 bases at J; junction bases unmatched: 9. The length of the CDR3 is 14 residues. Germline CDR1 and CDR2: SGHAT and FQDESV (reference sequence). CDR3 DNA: TGTGCCAGCACCCCGACAGGGTCTATAGATACGCAGTATTTT. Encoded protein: CASTPTGSIDTQYF.

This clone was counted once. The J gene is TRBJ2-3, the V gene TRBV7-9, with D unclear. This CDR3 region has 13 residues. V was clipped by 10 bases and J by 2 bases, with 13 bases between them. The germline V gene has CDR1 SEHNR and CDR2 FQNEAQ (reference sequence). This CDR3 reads CATTGPATDTQYF. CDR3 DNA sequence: TGTGCCACTACTGGGCCAGCCACAGATACGCAGTATTTT.

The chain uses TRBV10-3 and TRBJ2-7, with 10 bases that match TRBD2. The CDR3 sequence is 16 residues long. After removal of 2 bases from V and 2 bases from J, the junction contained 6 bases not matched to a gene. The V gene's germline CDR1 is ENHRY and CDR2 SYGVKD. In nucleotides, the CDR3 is TGTGCCATCAGTGAGACGTTAGCGGGGGGTACCTACGAGCAGTACTTC. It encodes CAISETLAGGTYEQYF.

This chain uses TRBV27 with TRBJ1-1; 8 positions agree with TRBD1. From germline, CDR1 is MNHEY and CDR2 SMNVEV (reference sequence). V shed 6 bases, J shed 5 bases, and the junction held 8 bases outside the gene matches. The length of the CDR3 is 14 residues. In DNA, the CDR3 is TGTGCCAGCAGACGGACAGGGAGAGGGACTGAAGCTTTCTTT. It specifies CASRRTGRGTEAFF.

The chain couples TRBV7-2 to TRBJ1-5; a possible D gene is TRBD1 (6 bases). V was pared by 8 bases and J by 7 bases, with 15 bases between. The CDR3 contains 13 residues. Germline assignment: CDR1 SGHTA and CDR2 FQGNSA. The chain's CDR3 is CASQSQRGQPQHF. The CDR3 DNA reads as TGTGCCAGCCAAAGTCAGAGGGGGCAGCCCCAGCATTTT.

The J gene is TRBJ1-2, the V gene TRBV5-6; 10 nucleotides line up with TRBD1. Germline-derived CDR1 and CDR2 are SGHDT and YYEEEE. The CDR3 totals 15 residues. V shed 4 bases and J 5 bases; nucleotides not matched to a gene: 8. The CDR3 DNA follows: TGTGCCAGCAGCGGGGCCGGGACAGGGGTTTATGGCTACACCTTC. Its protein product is CASSGAGTGVYGYTF.

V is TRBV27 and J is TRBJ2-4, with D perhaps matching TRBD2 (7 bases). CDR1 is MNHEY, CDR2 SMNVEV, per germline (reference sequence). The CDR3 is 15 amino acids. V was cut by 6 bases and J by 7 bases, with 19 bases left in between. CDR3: CASSSLGAGENIQYF. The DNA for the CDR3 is TGTGCCAGCAGCTCCTTGGGGGCGGGGGAGAACATTCAGTACTTC.

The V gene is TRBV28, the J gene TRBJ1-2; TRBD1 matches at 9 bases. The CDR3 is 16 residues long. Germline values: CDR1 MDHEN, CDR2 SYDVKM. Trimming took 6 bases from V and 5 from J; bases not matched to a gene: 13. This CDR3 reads CASRLSPTGGFYGYTF. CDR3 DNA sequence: TGTGCCAGCAGACTAAGCCCCACAGGGGGCTTTTATGGCTACACCTTC.

DNA for the CDR3: TGTGCCAGCAGCTCCAACGGAGGGTGGCGCAATCAGCCCCAGCATTTT. Protein product: CASSSNGGWRNQPQHF. This chain uses TRBV9 with TRBJ1-5, with D unresolved. The CDR3 totals 16 residues. Trimming cost V 4 bases and J 2 bases, with 16 bases left between them. The germline CDR1 and CDR2 sequences are SGDLS and YYNGEE.

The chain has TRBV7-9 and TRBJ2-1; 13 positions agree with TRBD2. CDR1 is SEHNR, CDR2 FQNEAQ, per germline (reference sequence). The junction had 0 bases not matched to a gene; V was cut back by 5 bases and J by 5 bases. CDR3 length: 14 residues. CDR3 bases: TGTGCCAGCAGCGGACTAGCGGGGGACAATGAGCAGTTCTTC. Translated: CASSGLAGDNEQFF.

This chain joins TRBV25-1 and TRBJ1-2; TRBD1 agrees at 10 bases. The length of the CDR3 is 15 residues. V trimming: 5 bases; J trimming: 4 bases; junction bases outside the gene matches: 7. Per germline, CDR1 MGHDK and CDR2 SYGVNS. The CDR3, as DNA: TGTGCCAGCAGTCCCGGACAGGGGGACGGCTATGGCTACACCTTC. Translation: CASSPGQGDGYGYTF.

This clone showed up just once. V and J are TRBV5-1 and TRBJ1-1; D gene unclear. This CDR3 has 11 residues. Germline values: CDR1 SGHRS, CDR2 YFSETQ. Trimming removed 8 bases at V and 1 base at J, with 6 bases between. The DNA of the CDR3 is TGCGCCAGTACCGGGAACACTGAAGCTTTCTTT. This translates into CASTGNTEAFF.

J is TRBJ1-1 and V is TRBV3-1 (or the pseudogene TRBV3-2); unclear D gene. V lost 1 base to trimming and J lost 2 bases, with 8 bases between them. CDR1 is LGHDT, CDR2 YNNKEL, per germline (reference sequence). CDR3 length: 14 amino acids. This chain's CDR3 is CASSQGRGNTEAFF. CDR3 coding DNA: TGTGCCAGCAGCCAAGGACGGGGAAACACTGAAGCTTTCTTT.

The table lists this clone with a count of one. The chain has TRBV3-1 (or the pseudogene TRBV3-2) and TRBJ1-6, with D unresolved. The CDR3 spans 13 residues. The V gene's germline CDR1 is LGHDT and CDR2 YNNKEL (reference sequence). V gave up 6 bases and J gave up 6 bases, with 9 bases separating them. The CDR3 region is CASRGLGNSPLHF. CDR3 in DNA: TGTGCCAGCAGAGGACTAGGTAATTCACCCCTCCACTTT.

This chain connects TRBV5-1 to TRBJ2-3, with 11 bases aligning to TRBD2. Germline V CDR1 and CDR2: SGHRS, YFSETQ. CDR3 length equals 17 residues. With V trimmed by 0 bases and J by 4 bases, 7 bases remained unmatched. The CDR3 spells CASSLGNLGLAADTQYF. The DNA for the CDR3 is TGCGCCAGCAGCTTGGGTAATTTGGGACTAGCGGCAGATACGCAGTATTTT.

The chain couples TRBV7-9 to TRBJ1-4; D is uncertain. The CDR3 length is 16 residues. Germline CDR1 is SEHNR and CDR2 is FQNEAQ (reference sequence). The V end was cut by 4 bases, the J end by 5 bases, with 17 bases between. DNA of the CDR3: TGTGCCAGCAGCTCCAGCCTAATCGGGTCAAATGAAAAACTGTTTTTT. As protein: CASSSSLIGSNEKLFF.

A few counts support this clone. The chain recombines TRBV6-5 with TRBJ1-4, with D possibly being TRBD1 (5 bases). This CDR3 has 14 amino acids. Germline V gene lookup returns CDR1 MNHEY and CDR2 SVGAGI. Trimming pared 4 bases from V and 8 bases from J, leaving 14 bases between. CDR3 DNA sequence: TGTGCCAGCAGTTCGGGGGAGGGAGGGGAAAAACTGTTTTTT. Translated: CASSSGEGGEKLFF.

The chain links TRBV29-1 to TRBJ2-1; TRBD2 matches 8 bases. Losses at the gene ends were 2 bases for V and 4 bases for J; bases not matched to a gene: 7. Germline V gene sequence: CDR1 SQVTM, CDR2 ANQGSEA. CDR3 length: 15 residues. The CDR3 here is CSVENSGAKYNEQFF. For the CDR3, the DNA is TGCAGCGTTGAAAATAGCGGGGCCAAATACAATGAGCAGTTCTTC.

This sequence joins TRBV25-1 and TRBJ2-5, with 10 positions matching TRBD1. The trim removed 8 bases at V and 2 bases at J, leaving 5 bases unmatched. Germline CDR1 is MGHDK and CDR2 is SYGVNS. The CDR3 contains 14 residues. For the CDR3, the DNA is TGTGCCAGCCTGGGACAGGGGCATCAAGAGACCCAGTACTTC. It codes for CASLGQGHQETQYF.

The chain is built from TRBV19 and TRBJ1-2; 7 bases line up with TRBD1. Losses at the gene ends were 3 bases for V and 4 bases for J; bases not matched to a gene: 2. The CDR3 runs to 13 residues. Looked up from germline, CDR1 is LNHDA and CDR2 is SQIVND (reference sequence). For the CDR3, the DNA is TGTGCCAGTAGTATTTCAGGGGGCTATGGCTACACCTTC. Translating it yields CASSISGGYGYTF.

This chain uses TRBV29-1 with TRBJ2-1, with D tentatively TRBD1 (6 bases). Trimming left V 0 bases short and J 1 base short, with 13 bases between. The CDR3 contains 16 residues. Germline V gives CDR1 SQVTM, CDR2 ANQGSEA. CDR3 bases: TGCAGCGTTGAAGATATGGGGGCCCCGTCCTACAATGAGCAGTTCTTC. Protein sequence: CSVEDMGAPSYNEQFF.

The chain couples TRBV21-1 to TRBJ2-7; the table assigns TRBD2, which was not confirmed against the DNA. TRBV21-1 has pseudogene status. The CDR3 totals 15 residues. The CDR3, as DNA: TGTGCCAGCAGCAACATCCCTAGCGGGGTCGAGGAGCAGTACGTC. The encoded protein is CASSNIPSGVEEQYV.